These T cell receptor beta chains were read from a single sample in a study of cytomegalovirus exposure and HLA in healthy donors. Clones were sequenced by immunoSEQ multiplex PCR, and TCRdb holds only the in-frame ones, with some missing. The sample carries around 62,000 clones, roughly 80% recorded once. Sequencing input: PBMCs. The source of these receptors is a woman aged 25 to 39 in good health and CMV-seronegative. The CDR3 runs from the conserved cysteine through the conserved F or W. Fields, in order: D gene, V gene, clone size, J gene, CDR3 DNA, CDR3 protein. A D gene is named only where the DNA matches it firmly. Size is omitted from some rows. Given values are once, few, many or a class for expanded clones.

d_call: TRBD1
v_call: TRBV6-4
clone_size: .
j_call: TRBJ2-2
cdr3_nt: TGTGCCACCGGGACAGGGAACACCGGGGAGCTGTTTTTT
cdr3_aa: CATGTGNTGELFF

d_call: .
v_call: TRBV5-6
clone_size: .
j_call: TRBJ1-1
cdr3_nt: TGTGCCAGCAGGGAGGGGAGAAAGACTGAAGCTTTCTTT
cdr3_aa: CASREGRKTEAFF

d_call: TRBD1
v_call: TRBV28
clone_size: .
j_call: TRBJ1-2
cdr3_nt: TGTGCCAGCAGGCCCGGGACAGCCTATGGCTACACCTTC
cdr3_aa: CASRPGTAYGYTF

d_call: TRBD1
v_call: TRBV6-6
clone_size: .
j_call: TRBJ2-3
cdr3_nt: TGTGCCAGCAGTTACCGGGACAGGTGGGCAGATACGCAGTATTTT
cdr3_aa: CASSYRDRWADTQYF

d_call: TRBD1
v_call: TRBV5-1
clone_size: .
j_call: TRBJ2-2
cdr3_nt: TGCGCCAGCAGGGGGACAGGGTCAGCCGGGGAGCTGTTTTTT
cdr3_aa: CASRGTGSAGELFF

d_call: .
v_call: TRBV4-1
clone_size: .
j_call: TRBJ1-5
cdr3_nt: TGCGCCAGCAGCCAAGATGGGGGGAGTAATCAGCCCCAGCATTTT
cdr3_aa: CASSQDGGSNQPQHF

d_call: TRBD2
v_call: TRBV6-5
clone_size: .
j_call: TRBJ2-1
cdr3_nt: TGTGCCAGCAGTTCGCGGACTAGCGGAACCTACAATGAGCAGTTCTTC
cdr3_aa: CASSSRTSGTYNEQFF

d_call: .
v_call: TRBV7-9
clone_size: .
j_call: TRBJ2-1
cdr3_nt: TGTGCCAGCAGCCCCCGGGTCTCCCCCCACAATGAGCAGTTCTTC
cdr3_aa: CASSPRVSPHNEQFF

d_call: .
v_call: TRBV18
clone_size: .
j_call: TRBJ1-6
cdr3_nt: TGTGCCAGCTCACCCGAGAATTCACCCCTCCACTTT
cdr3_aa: CASSPENSPLHF

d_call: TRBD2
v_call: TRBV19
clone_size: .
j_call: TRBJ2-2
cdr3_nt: TGTGCCAGTAGTATCCTGGTTATCGGGGGGTCGGACACCGGGGAGCTGTTTTTT
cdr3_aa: CASSILVIGGSDTGELFF

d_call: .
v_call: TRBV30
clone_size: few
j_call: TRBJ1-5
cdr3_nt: TGTGCCTGGAGTAGGACACTTAGCAATCAGCCCCAGCATTTT
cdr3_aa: CAWSRTLSNQPQHF

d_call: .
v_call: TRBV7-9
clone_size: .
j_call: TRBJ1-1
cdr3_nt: TGTGCCAGCAGCTTGTCCGGTGTCACTGAAGCTTTCTTT
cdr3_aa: CASSLSGVTEAFF

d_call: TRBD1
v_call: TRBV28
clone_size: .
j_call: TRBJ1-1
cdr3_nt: TGTGCCAGCACCGATTCCGGGACAGGGGGGGGAAGGAACACTGAAGCTTTCTTT
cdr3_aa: CASTDSGTGGGRNTEAFF

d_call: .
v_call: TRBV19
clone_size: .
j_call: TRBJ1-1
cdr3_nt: TGTGCCAGTAGTATGTCTAGGCCGCAGGGGTACACTGAAGCTTTCTTT
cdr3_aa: CASSMSRPQGYTEAFF

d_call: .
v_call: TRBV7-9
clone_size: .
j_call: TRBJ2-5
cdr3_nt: TGTGCCAGCAGCTTAAGGAGGGCCTCCCACCAAGAGACCCAGTACTTC
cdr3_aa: CASSLRRASHQETQYF

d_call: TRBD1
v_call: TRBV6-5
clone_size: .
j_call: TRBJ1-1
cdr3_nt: TGTGCCAGCAGTTACGATGACAGGGGGCGCTCTGAAGCTTTCTTT
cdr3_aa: CASSYDDRGRSEAFF

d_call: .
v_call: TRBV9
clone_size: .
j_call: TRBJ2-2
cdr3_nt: TGTGCCAGCAGCGTAGCGTATTCTGGCAGATCCGGGGAGCTGTTTTTT
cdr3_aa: CASSVAYSGRSGELFF

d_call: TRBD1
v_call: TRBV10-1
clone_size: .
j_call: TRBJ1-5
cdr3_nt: TGCGCCAGCAGTGAGTCGAGGACAGGGGGCATGGGCAATCAGCCCCAGCATTTT
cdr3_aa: CASSESRTGGMGNQPQHF

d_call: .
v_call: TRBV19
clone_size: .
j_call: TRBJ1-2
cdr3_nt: TGTGCCAGCGGGGGAGGGGGCTATGGCTACACCTTC
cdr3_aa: CASGGGGYGYTF

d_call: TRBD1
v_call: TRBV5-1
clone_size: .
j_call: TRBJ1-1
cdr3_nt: TGCGCCAGCAGCTATTCGGGAGGGGGCGAGACTGAAGCTTTCTTT
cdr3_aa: CASSYSGGGETEAFF

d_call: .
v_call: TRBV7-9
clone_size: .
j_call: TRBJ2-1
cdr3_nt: TGTTCCAGCAGTCCGCCGGGGAGTTCCTACAATGAGCAGTTCTTC
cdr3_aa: CSSSPPGSSYNEQFF

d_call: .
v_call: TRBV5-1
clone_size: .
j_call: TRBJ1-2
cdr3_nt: TGCGCCAGCAGCCCGGAGGGACCGTACTATGGCTACACCTTC
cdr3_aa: CASSPEGPYYGYTF

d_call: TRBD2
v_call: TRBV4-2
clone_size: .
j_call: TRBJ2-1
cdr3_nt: TGTGCCAGCAGCCCAGGGACTAGCGGAGACAATGAGCAGTTCTTC
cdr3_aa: CASSPGTSGDNEQFF

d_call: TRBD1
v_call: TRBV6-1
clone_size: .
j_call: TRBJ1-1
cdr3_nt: TGTGCCAGCAGTGAAGACCCAGGGGGCGTGGGTGAAGCTTTCTTT
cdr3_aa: CASSEDPGGVGEAFF

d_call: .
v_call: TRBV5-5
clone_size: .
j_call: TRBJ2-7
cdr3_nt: TGTGCCAGCAGCTCCACCTACGAGCAGTACTTC
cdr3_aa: CASSSTYEQYF

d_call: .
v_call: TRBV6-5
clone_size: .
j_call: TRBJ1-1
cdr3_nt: TGTGCCAGCAGTCGGTCCCGGGGGGACACTGAAGCTTTCTTT
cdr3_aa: CASSRSRGDTEAFF

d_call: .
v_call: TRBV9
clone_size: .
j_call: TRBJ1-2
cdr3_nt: TGTGCCAGCAGCCTTTACGACGGGGGCTATGGCTACACCTTC
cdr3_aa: CASSLYDGGYGYTF

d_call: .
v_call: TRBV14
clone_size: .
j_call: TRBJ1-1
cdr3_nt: TGTGCCAGCAGCCAATGGGGGGAGTTTGAAGCTTTCTTT
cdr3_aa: CASSQWGEFEAFF

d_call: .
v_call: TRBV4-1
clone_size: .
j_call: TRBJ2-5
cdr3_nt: TGCGCCAGCAGCCCAGGGAGGTGGGCAAACTCAACCCGCCAAGAGACCCAGTACTTC
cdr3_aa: CASSPGRWANSTRQETQYF

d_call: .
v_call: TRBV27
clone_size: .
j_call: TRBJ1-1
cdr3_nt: TGTGCCAGCAGATTTAGAGACAGCACTGAAGCTTTCTTT
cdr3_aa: CASRFRDSTEAFF

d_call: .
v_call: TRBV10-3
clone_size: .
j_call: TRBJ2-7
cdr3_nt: TGTGCCATCAGTGCTGCGGGGGCGACCTACGAGCAGTACTTC
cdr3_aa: CAISAAGATYEQYF

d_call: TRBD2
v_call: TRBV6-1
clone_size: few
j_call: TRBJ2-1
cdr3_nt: TGTGCCAGCAGTGTAGGAGTACTAGCGGGCAATGAGCAGTTCTTC
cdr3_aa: CASSVGVLAGNEQFF

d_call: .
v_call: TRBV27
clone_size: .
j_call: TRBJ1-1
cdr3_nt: TGTGCCAGCAGTAACGTCGCCACTCCTCCGAGCAAGAACACTGAAGCTTTCTTT
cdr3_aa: CASSNVATPPSKNTEAFF

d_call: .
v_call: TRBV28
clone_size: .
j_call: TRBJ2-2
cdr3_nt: TGTGCCAGCCTTACATATACCGGGGAGCTGTTTTTT
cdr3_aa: CASLTYTGELFF

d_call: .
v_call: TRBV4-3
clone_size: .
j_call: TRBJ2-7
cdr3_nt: TGCGCCAGCAGCCAAGTGGGGCCCGAGCAGTACTTC
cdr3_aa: CASSQVGPEQYF

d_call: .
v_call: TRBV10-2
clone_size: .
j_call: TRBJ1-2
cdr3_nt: TGCGCCAGCAGTGAGTCGGCAGGGGCCGCCTATGGCTACACCTTC
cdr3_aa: CASSESAGAAYGYTF

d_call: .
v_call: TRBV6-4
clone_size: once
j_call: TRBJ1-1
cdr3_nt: TGTGCCAGCAGTGACAACGGAGGGAACACTGAAGCTTTCTTT
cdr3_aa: CASSDNGGNTEAFF

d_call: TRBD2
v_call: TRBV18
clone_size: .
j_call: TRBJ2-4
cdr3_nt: TGTGCCAGCTCACCACGTAGCGGGAACATTCAGTACTTC
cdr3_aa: CASSPRSGNIQYF

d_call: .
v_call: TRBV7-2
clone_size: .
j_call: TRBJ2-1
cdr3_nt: TGTGCCAGCAGCTTAGAATTTCTCAATGAGCAGTTCTTC
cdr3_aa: CASSLEFLNEQFF

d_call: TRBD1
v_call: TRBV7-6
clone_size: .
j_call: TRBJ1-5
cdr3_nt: TGTGCCAGCAGCCCGGGACAGGGTGATCAGCCCCAGCATTTT
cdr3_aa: CASSPGQGDQPQHF

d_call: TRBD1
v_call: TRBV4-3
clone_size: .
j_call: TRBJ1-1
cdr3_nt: TGCGCCAGCAGCCCTCTGGGGACAGGGGGCGCGACGGCCACTGAAGCTTTCTTT
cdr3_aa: CASSPLGTGGATATEAFF

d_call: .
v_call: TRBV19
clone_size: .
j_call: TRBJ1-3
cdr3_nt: TGTGCCAGTACTCCCATCGGGGGAGGCAGAGGAAACACCATATATTTT
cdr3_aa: CASTPIGGGRGNTIYF

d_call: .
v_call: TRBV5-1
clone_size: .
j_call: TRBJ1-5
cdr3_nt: TGCGCCAGCAGTCTAGATTTCCTCGATCAGCCCCAGCATTTT
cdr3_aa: CASSLDFLDQPQHF

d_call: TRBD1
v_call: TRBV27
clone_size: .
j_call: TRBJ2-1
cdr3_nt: TGTGCCAGCAGTTTTACAGGGGGCTCCTACAATGAGCAGTTCTTC
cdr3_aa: CASSFTGGSYNEQFF

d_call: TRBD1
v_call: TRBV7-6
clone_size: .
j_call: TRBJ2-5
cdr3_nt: TGTGCCAGCAGCTCAAGGACAGGGGGCGCGGAGACCCAGTACTTC
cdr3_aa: CASSSRTGGAETQYF

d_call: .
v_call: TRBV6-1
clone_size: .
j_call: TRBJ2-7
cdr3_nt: TGTGCCAGCAGTCTACAGGGTCGGTCCTACGAGCAGTACTTC
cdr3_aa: CASSLQGRSYEQYF

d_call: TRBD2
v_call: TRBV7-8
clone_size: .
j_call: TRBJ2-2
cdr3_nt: TGTGCCAGCAGCTTACTTAGCGGGGGGAAAGCCGGGGAGCTGTTTTTT
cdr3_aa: CASSLLSGGKAGELFF

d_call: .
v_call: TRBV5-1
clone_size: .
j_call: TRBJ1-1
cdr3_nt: TGCGCCAGCAGCTTGGGCCCAGGGAACACTGAAGCTTTCTTT
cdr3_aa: CASSLGPGNTEAFF

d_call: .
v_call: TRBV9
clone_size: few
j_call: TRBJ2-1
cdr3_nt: TGTGCCAGCAGCCTCGGGGGGCAAAGCAATGAGCAGTTCTTC
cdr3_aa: CASSLGGQSNEQFF

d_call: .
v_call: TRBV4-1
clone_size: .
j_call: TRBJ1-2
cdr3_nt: TGCGCCAGCAGCCAAGGCCAAGGTACAGGTATCGGCGGCTACACCTTC
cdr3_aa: CASSQGQGTGIGGYTF